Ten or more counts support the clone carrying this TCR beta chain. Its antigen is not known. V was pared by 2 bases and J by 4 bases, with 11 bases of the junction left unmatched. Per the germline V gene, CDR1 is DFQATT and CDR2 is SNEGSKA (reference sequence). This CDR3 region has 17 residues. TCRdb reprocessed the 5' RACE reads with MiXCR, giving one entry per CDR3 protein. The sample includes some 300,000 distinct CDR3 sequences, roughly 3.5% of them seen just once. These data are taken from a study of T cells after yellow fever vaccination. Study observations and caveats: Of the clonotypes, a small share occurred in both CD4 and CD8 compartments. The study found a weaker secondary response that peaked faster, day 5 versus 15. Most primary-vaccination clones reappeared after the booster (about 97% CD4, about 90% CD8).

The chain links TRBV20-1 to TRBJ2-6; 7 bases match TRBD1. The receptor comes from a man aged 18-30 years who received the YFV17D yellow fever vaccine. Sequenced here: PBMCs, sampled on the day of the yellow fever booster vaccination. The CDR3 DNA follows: TGCAGTGCTAGACCGACAGGGAACCCCAGGGGGGCCAACGTCCTGACTTTC. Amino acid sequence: CSARPTGNPRGANVLTF.